These T cell receptor beta chains were read from a single sample in a study of monozygotic twins with inflammatory bowel disease. TCRdb re-called the 5' RACE reads; one entry per CDR3 protein, DNA not given. Its listing shows 400,000 to 500,000 distinct CDR3 sequences. Sequenced sample: blood. The receptors originated from a human donor with ulcerative colitis or Crohn's disease, or a healthy co-twin of an affected twin (not recorded which). CDR3s include the opening cysteine and the closing phenylalanine or tryptophan. Fields, in order: J gene, V gene, CDR3 protein.

j_call: TRBJ2-1
v_call: TRBV25-1
cdr3_aa: CASSVARGNNEQFF

j_call: TRBJ2-1
v_call: TRBV3-1
cdr3_aa: CASRPPGLLSDEQFF

j_call: TRBJ1-2
v_call: TRBV5-1
cdr3_aa: CASSPAGGNWGYTF

j_call: TRBJ2-5
v_call: TRBV12-3/TRBV12-4
cdr3_aa: CASSLARTSGGRTQYF

j_call: TRBJ2-5
v_call: TRBV12-3/TRBV12-4
cdr3_aa: CASSFGTSGGRETQYF

j_call: TRBJ2-2
v_call: TRBV5-1
cdr3_aa: CASSPGVLGELFF

j_call: TRBJ1-4
v_call: TRBV20-1
cdr3_aa: CSAVDPATNEKLFF

j_call: TRBJ2-1
v_call: TRBV20-1
cdr3_aa: CSGLLADYNEQFF

j_call: TRBJ2-3
v_call: TRBV7-2
cdr3_aa: CASSLGTDTDTQYF

j_call: TRBJ2-1
v_call: TRBV27
cdr3_aa: CASSGRQGSTYNEQFF

j_call: TRBJ1-2
v_call: TRBV6-2/TRBV6-3
cdr3_aa: CASSQGSHGYTF

j_call: TRBJ2-1
v_call: TRBV24-1
cdr3_aa: CATSEVGQGSGEQFF

j_call: TRBJ2-3
v_call: TRBV7-2
cdr3_aa: CASRPAGGTDTQYF

j_call: TRBJ2-1
v_call: TRBV20-1
cdr3_aa: CSARDSRVPYNEQFF

j_call: TRBJ2-2
v_call: TRBV6-6
cdr3_aa: CASSFAGGAGELFF

j_call: TRBJ2-7
v_call: TRBV20-1
cdr3_aa: CSASSSGGDYEQYF

j_call: TRBJ2-3
v_call: TRBV7-9
cdr3_aa: CASSTGTSPGDTQYF

j_call: TRBJ2-3
v_call: TRBV5-1
cdr3_aa: CASNLAGGSTDTQYF

j_call: TRBJ1-1
v_call: TRBV12-3/TRBV12-4
cdr3_aa: CASSLRGTTEAFF

j_call: TRBJ2-1
v_call: TRBV10-3
cdr3_aa: CAISGTGQGNEQFF

j_call: TRBJ1-3
v_call: TRBV3-1
cdr3_aa: CASSQDGTSGNTIYF

j_call: TRBJ1-2
v_call: TRBV27
cdr3_aa: CASSSAGTGSYGYTF

j_call: TRBJ1-1
v_call: TRBV30
cdr3_aa: CAWSWAGNVMNTEAFF

j_call: TRBJ2-3
v_call: TRBV5-4
cdr3_aa: CASKVEGTDTQYF

j_call: TRBJ2-5
v_call: TRBV7-9
cdr3_aa: CASSPDWAQETQYF

j_call: TRBJ2-3
v_call: TRBV5-1
cdr3_aa: CASSLVGQGDTQYF

j_call: TRBJ2-3
v_call: TRBV30
cdr3_aa: CAWSVPAPSTDTQYF

j_call: TRBJ1-5
v_call: TRBV5-6
cdr3_aa: CASSRGQGKSQPQHF

j_call: TRBJ1-5
v_call: TRBV6-5
cdr3_aa: CASSYSTQPNQPQHF

j_call: TRBJ1-5
v_call: TRBV10-3
cdr3_aa: CAISRQGGQPQHF

j_call: TRBJ1-2
v_call: TRBV20-1
cdr3_aa: CSATRLQGNYGYTF

j_call: TRBJ2-1
v_call: TRBV5-1
cdr3_aa: CASSPDRGHGEQFF

j_call: TRBJ1-2
v_call: TRBV7-2
cdr3_aa: CASSLVDYGYTF

j_call: TRBJ1-2
v_call: TRBV5-5
cdr3_aa: CASSLLWQGHGYTF

j_call: TRBJ2-2
v_call: TRBV10-3
cdr3_aa: CAIGTGNTGELFF

j_call: TRBJ1-1
v_call: TRBV20-1
cdr3_aa: CSAWALAPPERGAFF

j_call: TRBJ1-4
v_call: TRBV30
cdr3_aa: CAWSTPYVTGEETNEKLFF

j_call: TRBJ2-3
v_call: TRBV5-1
cdr3_aa: CASSAGDRPSTDTQYF

j_call: TRBJ1-4
v_call: TRBV12-3/TRBV12-4
cdr3_aa: CASSWTGGVSNEKLFF

j_call: TRBJ2-1
v_call: TRBV20-1
cdr3_aa: CSASAPTSGVHEQFF

j_call: TRBJ2-5
v_call: TRBV5-1
cdr3_aa: CASRTSGLETQYF